This entry is about one TCR beta chain. Its antigen remains unidentified. Those who donated were healthy HIV-negative adults, with no recent acute infections or vaccinations reported. The sample comes from a study of shared clonotypes between healthy human individuals. Looking at the study overall: Three plates each covered CD4 naive and memory; CD8 naive two, CD8 memory one.

The CDR3 totals 18 residues. The ends lost 3 bases at V and 0 bases at J; junction bases unmatched: 9. CDR1 is SGHNT and CDR2 is YENEEA in the germline V gene. General study results and limits: It was the non-shared clonotypes that had lower generation probabilities than clonotypes shared by all four donors. Genetic and exposure-history diversity was limited by the few donors.

Measured with immunoSEQ multiplex PCR; TCRdb has only the in-frame clones, and not every one. This repertoire shows approximately 720,000 clones, 60% to 80% found once; its top ten account for 1.8%. This receptor was obtained from a woman aged 30 to 39 in good health. The chain has TRBV11-3 and TRBJ2-2; 8 positions match TRBD1. Sequencing was performed on memory CD4+ T cells sorted from blood. Noted subset: CD45RA-negative fraction. CDR3 sequence: CASSFSKWGQANTGELFF. CDR3 nucleotides: TGTGCCAGCAGCTTCAGTAAATGGGGACAGGCGAACACCGGGGAGCTGTTTTTT.